This TCR beta chain comes out of a study of cytomegalovirus exposure and HLA in healthy donors. Across the whole study: It was reported in a later analysis that the same platform had been used for the approximately 120 validation repertoires as for the approximately 670 first-cohort repertoires.

Study-level results: Reports described diagnosis of cytomegalovirus status by the classifier as highly specific and sensitive. Most TCR sequences showed up rarely, but some public TCRs showed up in many donors.

The table came from immunoSEQ multiplex PCR; TCRdb's copy has only in-frame clones and leaves some out. The sample has under 350,000 clones, 86% seen once. Notes on this clone: What it recognizes is unknown.

The germline V gene has CDR1 LNHDA and CDR2 SQIVND (reference sequence). The CDR3 is 16 residues long. Unmatched junction bases numbered 6, after V lost 6 bases and J lost 0 bases. Sequences were obtained from PBMCs. V gene TRBV19 combines with J gene TRBJ2-1; 9 bases align to TRBD2. The source is a woman under 30 in good health and CMV-seronegative. Written as DNA, the CDR3 is TGTGCCAGTAGCGGGACTAGCTGGAGCTCCTACAATGAGCAGTTCTTC. Amino acids: CASSGTSWSSYNEQFF.